This T cell receptor beta chain derives from a study of cytomegalovirus exposure and HLA in healthy donors. A remark on this clone: Its matching antigen is unknown.

Trimming took 6 bases from V and 0 from J; bases not matched to a gene: 3. This CDR3 comprises 15 residues. CDR1 and CDR2 from the germline V gene are MDHEN and SYDVKM. General study results and limits: Three chains linked to CMV were shown in vitro to be specific for CMV antigens. High sensitivity and specificity were reportedly achieved when the classifier diagnosed cytomegalovirus status. Researchers counted roughly 150 TCR beta chains as cytomegalovirus-associated.

Libraries were prepared by immunoSEQ multiplex PCR; TCRdb keeps only in-frame clonotypes and omits some of them. The sample lists 150,000 to 200,000 clones, about 81% seen once, with 1% to 1.5% in the top ten. The chain employs TRBV28 and TRBJ2-2; TRBD1 matches 8 bases. This clonotype was obtained from a woman between 25 and 40 years old in good health and CMV-seronegative. The sequenced sample consisted of PBMCs. CDR3 loop: CASRPGGANTGELFF. CDR3 nucleotide sequence: TGTGCCAGCAGACCAGGGGGCGCGAACACCGGGGAGCTGTTTTTT.